This T cell receptor (beta chain) was sequenced for a study of CD8 T cells in ankylosing spondylitis. Findings and limits, study-wide: CD8+ cells made up the disease-linked clones, which were relatively rare in peripheral blood. Ankylosing spondylitis blood appeared to carry a characteristic TCR beta motif of roughly eight highly homologous variants.

About this clonotype itself: Antigen specificity is unknown.

MiXCR was run by TCRdb on the 5' RACE reads, yielding one entry per CDR3 protein. The sample includes 350,000 to 400,000 distinct CDR3 sequences, 20% of them seen just once. This CDR3 is 15 amino acids long. V lost 2 bases to trimming and J lost 1 base, with 12 bases between them. Sequencing was carried out using blood, either unsorted or a sorted T cell fraction (not recorded which). The source is a male donor with ankylosing spondylitis or in good health (not recorded which). The chain links TRBV12-3 or TRBV12-4 to TRBJ2-7; D ambiguous. This CDR3 reads CASSLRVMGSYEQYF. DNA for the CDR3: TGTGCCAGCAGTTTAAGGGTGATGGGGTCCTACGAGCAGTACTTC.